The 8 T cell receptor beta chains below were found in one sample sequenced in a study of shared clonotypes between healthy human individuals. The repertoire was sequenced with immunoSEQ multiplex PCR; TCRdb's copy has only in-frame clones and lacks some. The sample has over 700,000 clones, approximately 72% seen once. Source material: memory CD4+ T cells sorted from blood. Specified subset: CD45RA-negative fraction. The receptors shown here come from a woman in her thirties in good health.

This chain connects TRBV5-1 to TRBJ2-6; D gene ambiguous. V lost 5 bases to trimming and J lost 2 bases, with 11 bases between them. The CDR3 loop spans 15 amino acids. Germline V gene lookup returns CDR1 SGHRS and CDR2 YFSETQ. CDR3 sequence: CASRKEVTGANVLTF. In DNA form, the CDR3 reads TGCGCCAGCAGAAAAGAGGTAACTGGGGCCAACGTCCTGACTTTC.

Concerning this clone: Other DNA variants within this sample encode the same CDR3. This rearrangement joins TRBV5-1 to TRBJ1-5; D is unresolved. Germline assignment: CDR1 SGHRS and CDR2 YFSETQ. The CDR3 totals 13 residues. The V end lost 0 bases, the J end lost 3 bases, and 4 bases lay between the germline ends. This chain's CDR3 is CASSLEVNQPQHF. The CDR3, as DNA: TGCGCCAGCAGCTTGGAGGTCAATCAGCCCCAGCATTTT.

The chain recombines TRBV4-2 with TRBJ2-2; 10 bases map to TRBD2. CDR1 LGHNA and CDR2 YNFKEQ come from the germline V gene. Trimming cost V 3 bases and J 3 bases; bases outside gene matches: 1. The CDR3 has 15 residues. The CDR3 reads CASSHLAGDTGELFF. CDR3 nucleotides: TGTGCCAGCAGCCACCTAGCGGGAGACACCGGGGAGCTGTTTTTT.

This chain connects TRBV30 to TRBJ1-1; D not certain. Trimming stripped 3 bases from V and 5 bases from J, with 7 bases between. Germline CDR1 and CDR2: GTSNPN and SVGIG (reference sequence). The CDR3 is 11 residues long. This CDR3 reads CAWRQITEAFF. The CDR3 coding sequence is TGTGCCTGGAGGCAAATAACTGAAGCTTTCTTT.

V and J are TRBV27 and TRBJ1-2, with 7 positions matching TRBD1. The germline CDR1 and CDR2 sequences are MNHEY and SMNVEV (reference sequence). This CDR3 contains 14 residues. The junction had 7 bases not matched to a gene; V was cut back by 4 bases and J by 5 bases. CDR3 sequence reads: CASSYRGQEYGYTF. CDR3 sequence (DNA): TGTGCCAGCAGTTACCGTGGACAGGAATATGGCTACACCTTC.

The V call is TRBV11-1, the J call TRBJ2-1, with D hard to call. This CDR3 has 11 amino acids. CDR1 is SGHAT, CDR2 FQDESV, per germline (reference sequence). The germline V and J ends were trimmed by 5 bases and 10 bases, with 9 bases remaining between them. In nucleotides, the CDR3 is TGTGCCAGCAGCAGTTACATCGAGCAGTTCTTC. Encoded protein: CASSSYIEQFF.

This clone was observed a single time. The chain recombines TRBV19 with TRBJ2-2; D not resolved. Trimming cost V 5 bases and J 6 bases, with 10 bases left between them. Germline loops: CDR1 LNHDA, CDR2 SQIVND (reference sequence). This CDR3 is built from 13 residues. In nucleotides, the CDR3 is TGTGCCAGTAGTTCCTCCCGGCCCGGGGAGCTGTTTTTT. This codes for CASSSSRPGELFF.

Only a few counts were recorded for this clone. The chain joins TRBV19 to TRBJ2-3; 10 bases are shared with TRBD2. Germline V gene lookup returns CDR1 LNHDA and CDR2 SQIVND (reference sequence). The ends lost 2 bases at V and 0 bases at J; junction bases unmatched: 8. The CDR3 spans 18 residues. The CDR3 DNA sequence: TGTGCCAGTAGTATAAGCGGGAGGGCCCTTTTTAGCACAGATACGCAGTATTTT. Its translation is CASSISGRALFSTDTQYF.